Following are 11 T cell receptor beta chains from one sample sequenced in a study of type 1 and type 2 diabetes patients. The PCR template was genomic DNA. A primer set of 30 forward and 13 reverse primers amplified the CDR3. TCRdb processed the multiplex PCR reads anew with MiXCR; each CDR3 protein has one entry. The data show 280,000 or so distinct CDR3 sequences, with around 47% seen just once and roughly 13% held by the top ten. Source material: peripheral blood mononuclear cells (PBMCs). The receptor source for this set is a man aged 18 to 35 with type 2 diabetes.

This chain connects TRBV24-1 to TRBJ2-6; tentative D call: TRBD1 (5 bases). Trimming left V 0 bases short and J 3 bases short, with 11 bases between. CDR1 KGHDR and CDR2 SFDVKD come from the germline V gene. This CDR3 is 17 amino acids long. DNA of the CDR3: TGTGCCACCAGTGATTTGCAACCAGGGTATGGGGCCAACGTCCTGACTTTC. It yields the protein CATSDLQPGYGANVLTF.

This clonotype has a single count. The rearrangement links TRBV6-6 to TRBJ2-1; D may be TRBD2 (7 bases). V was clipped by 6 bases and J by 3 bases, with 15 bases between them. The CDR3 contains 15 residues. CDR1 is MNHNY, CDR2 SVGAGI, per germline (reference sequence). The CDR3 DNA reads TGTGCCAGCAGCGAGGGGGGGGGAGTCTACAATGAGCAGTTCTTC. This encodes CASSEGGGVYNEQFF.

This clonotype has only a few counts. The CDR3 loop is CASTPRGLSGEKLFF. DNA for the CDR3: TGTGCCAGCACCCCAAGGGGGCTCTCGGGTGAAAAACTGTTTTTT. V is TRBV2 and J is TRBJ1-4; 7 nucleotides agree with TRBD1. V gave up 7 bases and J gave up 7 bases; unmatched junction bases: 12. This CDR3 is 15 amino acids long. CDR1 SNHLY and CDR2 FYNNEI come from the germline V gene. Drawing the rest from reference TRBV2 and TRBJ1-4, the complete variable domain is EPEVTQTPSHQVTQMGQEVILRCVPISNHLYFYWYRQILGQKVEFLVSFYNNEISEKSEIFDDQFSVERPDGSNFTLKIRSTKLEDSAMYFCASTPRGLSGEKLFFGSGTQLSVL.

The CDR3 region has the DNA TGTGCCAGCAGCCCTAGGCAGAACCCAGATACGCAGTATTTT. Protein sequence: CASSPRQNPDTQYF. The V gene is TRBV11-2, the J gene TRBJ2-3, with unresolved D. The CDR3 runs 14 residues. CDR1 is SGHAT and CDR2 is FQNNGV in the germline V gene. Trimming left V 5 bases short and J 4 bases short, with 13 bases between. The full variable domain, in which reference TRBV11-2 and TRBJ2-3 provide the parts outside the CDR3, is EAGVAQSPRYKIIEKRQSVAFWCNPISGHATLYWYQQILGQGPKLLIQFQNNGVVDDSQLPKDRFSAERLKGVDSTLKIQPAKLEDSAVYLCASSPRQNPDTQYFGPGTRLTVL.

This clonotype was observed a handful of times. J is TRBJ2-1 and V is TRBV6-4; 12 bases map to TRBD2. The CDR3 contains 15 residues. CDR1 and CDR2 (germline): MRHNA, SNTAGT. The V segment lost 0 bases and the J segment 9 bases; nucleotides outside the gene matches: 3. The CDR3 is CASSDSTSGSSEQFF. DNA of the CDR3: TGTGCCAGCAGTGACTCGACTAGCGGGAGTTCTGAGCAGTTCTTC.

The V call is TRBV30, the J call TRBJ2-7; D may match TRBD1 or TRBD2 (5 bases each). Per germline, CDR1 GTSNPN and CDR2 SVGIG (reference sequence). The V gene lost 7 bases and the J gene lost 0 bases, with 7 bases spanning the gap. This CDR3 is built from 11 residues. CDR3 sequence (DNA): TGTGCCTCGGGGCACTCCTACGAGCAGTACTTC. It encodes CASGHSYEQYF.

The chain links TRBV29-1 to TRBJ2-1; D ambiguous. The germline V and J ends were trimmed by 5 bases and 0 bases, with 8 bases remaining between them. From germline, CDR1 is SQVTM and CDR2 ANQGSEA. This CDR3 has 13 residues. Here the CDR3 DNA reads TGCAGCGTTCACTCAGTCTCCTACAATGAGCAGTTCTTC. This translates into CSVHSVSYNEQFF.

This clonotype has a single count. This rearrangement joins TRBV7-6 to TRBJ2-3; a possible D gene is TRBD1 (5 bases). Germline CDR1 is SGHVS and CDR2 is FNYEAQ. With 1 base removed from V and 3 bases from J, the gap between germline ends came to 35 bases. The CDR3 is made up of 23 amino acids. The CDR3 here is CASSLVSVVGRELSTVGTDTQYF. DNA of the CDR3: TGTGCCAGCAGCTTAGTATCTGTGGTTGGCAGGGAACTAAGCACGGTAGGGACAGATACGCAGTATTTT.

This clonotype was detected many times. The chain combines TRBV7-2 with TRBJ2-3; D is possibly TRBD1 (5 bases). Trimming shortened V by 2 bases and J by 4 bases, and 16 bases separated the two germline ends. Germline V lookup: CDR1 SGHTA, CDR2 FQGNSA. There are 16 residues in the CDR3. CDR3: CASSLRRVGQADTQYF. The CDR3 nucleotides read TGTGCCAGCAGCTTACGCAGGGTTGGGCAGGCAGATACGCAGTATTTT.

The chain links TRBV6-1 to TRBJ2-3; 13 bases map to TRBD2. V shed 4 bases and J 3 bases; nucleotides not matched to a gene: 4. The CDR3 loop spans 16 amino acids. Germline CDR1 and CDR2: MNHNS and SASEGT. The CDR3 region is CASSGPTSGRTDTQYF. The CDR3 DNA sequence: TGTGCCAGCAGTGGGCCGACTAGCGGGAGGACAGATACGCAGTATTTT.

The V and J genes are TRBV2 and TRBJ1-2; 7 nucleotides line up with TRBD1. Losses at the gene ends were 2 bases for V and 3 bases for J; bases not matched to a gene: 3. From germline, CDR1 is SNHLY and CDR2 FYNNEI. The CDR3 runs to 14 residues. The CDR3 nucleotides read TGTGCCAGCAGTGAATCGGGACAGTACTATGGCTACACCTTC. Residues: CASSESGQYYGYTF.